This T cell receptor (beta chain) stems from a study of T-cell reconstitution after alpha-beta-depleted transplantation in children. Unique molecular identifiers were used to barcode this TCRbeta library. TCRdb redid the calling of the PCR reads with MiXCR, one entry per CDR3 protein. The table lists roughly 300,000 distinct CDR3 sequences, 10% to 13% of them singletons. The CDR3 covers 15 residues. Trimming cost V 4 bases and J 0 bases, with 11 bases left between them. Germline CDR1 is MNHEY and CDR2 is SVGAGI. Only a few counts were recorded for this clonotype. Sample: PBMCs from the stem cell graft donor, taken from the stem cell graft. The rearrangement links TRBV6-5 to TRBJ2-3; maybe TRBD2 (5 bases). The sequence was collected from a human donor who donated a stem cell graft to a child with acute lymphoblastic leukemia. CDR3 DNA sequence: TGTGCCAGCAGTTTAAGCGGAGAGAGCACAGATACGCAGTATTTT. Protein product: CASSLSGESTDTQYF.